This T cell receptor beta chain was captured in a study of cytomegalovirus exposure and HLA in healthy donors. About the research overall: The platform used for the 120 or so validation repertoires matched that of the approximately 670 first-cohort repertoires, a later analysis reported. Study-wide results and limits: Cytomegalovirus status was reportedly diagnosed by the classifier with high sensitivity and specificity. Most TCR sequences were seen very rarely across donors, but some public TCRs occurred in many. The authors listed approximately 150 TCR beta chains as cytomegalovirus-associated.

Profiled with immunoSEQ multiplex PCR; TCRdb holds only in-frame clones, not every one. The table includes 71,000 or so clones, about 94% detected once. Germline lookup yields CDR1 LNHDA and CDR2 SQIVND (reference sequence). This CDR3 has 13 residues. J gave up 4 bases and V 5 bases, and 3 bases lay outside the gene matches. The table lists this clone with a few counts. Its antigen is not known. The source of this sequence is a woman in her late teens or twenties in good health and CMV-seronegative. The V call is TRBV19, the J call TRBJ1-2; 8 nucleotides align to TRBD1. Specimen: PBMCs. CDR3 DNA sequence: TGTGCCAGTAGTCCGGGGACAGGCTATGGCTACACCTTC. This codes for CASSPGTGYGYTF.